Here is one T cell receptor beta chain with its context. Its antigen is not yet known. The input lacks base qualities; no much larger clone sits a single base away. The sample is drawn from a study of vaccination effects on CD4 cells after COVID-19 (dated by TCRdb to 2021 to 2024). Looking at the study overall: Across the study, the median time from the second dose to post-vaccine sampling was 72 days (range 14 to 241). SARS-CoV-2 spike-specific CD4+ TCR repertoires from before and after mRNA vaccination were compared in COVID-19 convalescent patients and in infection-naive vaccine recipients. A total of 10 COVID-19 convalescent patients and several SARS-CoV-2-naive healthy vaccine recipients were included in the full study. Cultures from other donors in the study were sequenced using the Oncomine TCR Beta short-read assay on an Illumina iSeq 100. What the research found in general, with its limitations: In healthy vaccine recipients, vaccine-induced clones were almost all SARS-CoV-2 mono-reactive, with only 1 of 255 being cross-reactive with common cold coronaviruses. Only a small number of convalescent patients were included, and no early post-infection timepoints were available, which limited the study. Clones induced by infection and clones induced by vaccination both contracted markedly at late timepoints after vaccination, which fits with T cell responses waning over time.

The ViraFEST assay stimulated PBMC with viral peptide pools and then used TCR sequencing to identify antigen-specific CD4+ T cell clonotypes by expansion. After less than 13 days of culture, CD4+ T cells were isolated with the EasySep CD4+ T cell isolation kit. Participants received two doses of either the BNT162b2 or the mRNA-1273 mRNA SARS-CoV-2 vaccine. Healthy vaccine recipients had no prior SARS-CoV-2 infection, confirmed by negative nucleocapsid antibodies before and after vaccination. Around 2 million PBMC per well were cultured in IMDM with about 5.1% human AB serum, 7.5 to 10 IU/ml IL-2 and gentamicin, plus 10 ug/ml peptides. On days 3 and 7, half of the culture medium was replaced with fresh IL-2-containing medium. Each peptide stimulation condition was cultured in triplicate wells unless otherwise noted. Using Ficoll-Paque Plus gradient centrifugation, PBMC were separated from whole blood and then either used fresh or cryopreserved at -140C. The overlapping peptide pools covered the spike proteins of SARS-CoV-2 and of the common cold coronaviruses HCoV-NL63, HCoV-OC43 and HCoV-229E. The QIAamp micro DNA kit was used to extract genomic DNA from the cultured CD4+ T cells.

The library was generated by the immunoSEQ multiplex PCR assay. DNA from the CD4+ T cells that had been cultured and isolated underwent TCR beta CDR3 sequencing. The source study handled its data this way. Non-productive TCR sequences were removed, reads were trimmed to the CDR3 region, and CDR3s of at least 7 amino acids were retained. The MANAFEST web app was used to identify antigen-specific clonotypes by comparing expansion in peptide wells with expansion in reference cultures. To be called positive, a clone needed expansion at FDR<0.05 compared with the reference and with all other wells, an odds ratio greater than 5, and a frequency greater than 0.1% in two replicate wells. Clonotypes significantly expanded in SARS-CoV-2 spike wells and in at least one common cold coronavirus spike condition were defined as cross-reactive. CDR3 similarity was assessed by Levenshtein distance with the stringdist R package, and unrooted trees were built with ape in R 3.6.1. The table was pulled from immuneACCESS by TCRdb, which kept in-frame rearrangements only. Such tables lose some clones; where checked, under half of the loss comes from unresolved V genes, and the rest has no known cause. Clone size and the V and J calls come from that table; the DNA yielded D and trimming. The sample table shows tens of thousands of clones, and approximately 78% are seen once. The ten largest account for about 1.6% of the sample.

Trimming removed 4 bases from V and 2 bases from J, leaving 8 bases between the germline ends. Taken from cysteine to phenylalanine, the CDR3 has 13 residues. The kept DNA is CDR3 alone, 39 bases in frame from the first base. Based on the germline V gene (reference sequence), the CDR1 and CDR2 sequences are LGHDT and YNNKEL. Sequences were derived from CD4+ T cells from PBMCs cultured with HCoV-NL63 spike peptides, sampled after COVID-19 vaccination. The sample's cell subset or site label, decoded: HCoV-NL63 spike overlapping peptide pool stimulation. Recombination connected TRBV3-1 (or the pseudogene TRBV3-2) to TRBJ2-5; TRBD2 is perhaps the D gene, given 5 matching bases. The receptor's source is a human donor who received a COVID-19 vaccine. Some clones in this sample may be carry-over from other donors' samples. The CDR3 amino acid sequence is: CASSPWEQETQYF. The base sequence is TGTGCCAGCAGCCCCTGGGAGCAAGAGACCCAGTACTTC.